Following are 6 T cell receptor beta chains from one sample sequenced in a study of OX40 agonist ivuxolimab in advanced cancers. Method: immunoSEQ multiplex PCR; TCRdb's copy keeps in-frame clones and lacks some. The repertoire holds fewer than 100,000 clones, with about 89% as singletons. The sequenced sample was CD4+ or CD8+ T cells sorted from blood, obtained in a trial of the OX40 agonist ivuxolimab. These receptors came from an adult with an advanced solid tumor such as melanoma, head and neck, liver or kidney cancer.

The rearrangement uses TRBV4-1 and TRBJ1-1, with 12 positions matching TRBD1. From germline, CDR1 is MGHRA and CDR2 YSYEKL. V dropped 1 base and J dropped 0; count of bases not matched to a gene: 3. The CDR3 contains 17 residues. CDR3 in amino acids: CASSQVGTGGLNTEAFF. The CDR3 DNA follows: TGCGCCAGCAGCCAAGTGGGGACAGGGGGCCTGAACACTGAAGCTTTCTTT.

The chain is built from TRBV7-2 and TRBJ2-3; 7 bases line up with TRBD2. This CDR3 is 15 amino acids long. Germline V gives CDR1 SGHTA, CDR2 FQGNSA. With 2 bases clipped from V and 4 bases from J, the junction kept 6 bases outside the gene matches. CDR3 sequence reads: CASSLLAGAADTQYF. The CDR3 DNA reads as TGTGCCAGCAGCTTATTGGCGGGAGCAGCAGATACGCAGTATTTT.

The chain combines TRBV7-8 with TRBJ2-6; no definite D call. Trimming pared 5 bases from V and 0 bases from J, leaving 11 bases between. The CDR3 sequence is 16 residues long. Germline V lookup: CDR1 SGHVS, CDR2 FQNEAQ. The CDR3: CASSSIRSSGANVLTF. For the CDR3, the DNA is TGTGCCAGCAGCAGTATACGTAGCTCTGGGGCCAACGTCCTGACTTTC.

J is TRBJ2-1 and V is TRBV25-1, with D unclear. The CDR3 has 14 residues. Germline values: CDR1 MGHDK, CDR2 SYGVNS. V was pared by 7 bases and J by 5 bases, with 15 bases between. The CDR3 loop reads CASMKNSADNEQFF. CDR3 DNA: TGTGCCAGCATGAAAAATTCCGCAGACAATGAGCAGTTCTTC.

V usage is TRBV7-9 and J usage is TRBJ1-2, with 7 bases identical to TRBD1. Germline V lookup: CDR1 SEHNR, CDR2 FQNEAQ (reference sequence). This CDR3 spans 15 amino acids. The ends lost 6 bases at V and 3 bases at J; junction bases unmatched: 10. CDR3: CASRTDLTGHYGYTF. In nucleotides, the CDR3 is TGTGCCAGCAGAACCGATTTGACAGGGCACTATGGCTACACCTTC. The entire variable domain, with the rest obtained from reference TRBV7-9 and TRBJ1-2, is as follows: DTGVSQNPRHKITKRGQNVTFRCDPISEHNRLYWYRQTLGQGPEFLTYFQNEAQLEKSRLLSDRFSAERPKGSFSTLEIQRTEQGDSAMYLCASRTDLTGHYGYTFGSGTRLTVV.

This rearrangement joins TRBV5-1 to TRBJ1-4; tentative D call: TRBD1 (5 bases). V was clipped by 3 bases and J by 0 bases, with 24 bases between them. Germline V gene lookup returns CDR1 SGHRS and CDR2 YFSETQ. This CDR3 has 20 residues. DNA for the CDR3: TGCGCCAGCAGCTCGCAGCTCCGGGACGCCGGCCGGGCAACTAATGAAAAACTGTTTTTT. Its translation is CASSSQLRDAGRATNEKLFF.